This record covers a single TCR beta chain. Its antigen is unidentified. The entry originates in a study of long-term antiretroviral therapy in people with HIV. On the study more broadly: It was about a decade after the earliest samples that the 2015 immediate-ART recommendation appeared.

Every one of the donors gave at least one pre-ART PBMC sample and at least two post-ART PBMC samples. Treatment of all HIV participants took place in the United States. Study-level results: Neither ART adherence, viral resistance nor therapy changes were documented.

Samples were assayed with immunoSEQ v3.0 at survey level. Measured with immunoSEQ multiplex PCR; TCRdb has only the in-frame clones, and not every one. Found here are some 40,000 clones, 85% to 95% of them singletons; the top ten hold roughly 2.3%. The CDR3 length is 16 residues. V lost 4 bases and J 0 bases, leaving 12 bases between the germline ends. Germline assignment: CDR1 MGHRA and CDR2 YSYEKL. The source was unsorted PBMCs, collected almost 9.5 years after starting antiretroviral therapy. The V and J genes are TRBV4-1 and TRBJ2-2; D might be TRBD1 (6 bases). The TCR originated in a man aged 25 to 40 with HIV. The CDR3: CASSRLTGSNTGELFF. The CDR3 DNA is TGCGCCAGCAGCCGATTGACAGGCTCGAACACCGGGGAGCTGTTTTTT.